These 21 T cell receptor beta chains share one sample of origin, sequenced in a study of blood T cells in healthy people across ages. PCR was performed a second time for roughly 7 to 12 cycles using a sample-barcoded 5' primer and a J-beta primer mix. TCRdb ran MiXCR on the 5' RACE reads and lists one entry per CDR3 protein. The repertoire holds about 1,800,000 distinct CDR3 sequences, over 25% seen once, with roughly 8% in the top ten. Sequenced sample: blood. These receptors were collected from a woman in her 30s in good health.

In its sample, this clonotype was seen many times. The rearrangement uses TRBV15 and TRBJ2-1, with TRBD1 matching 8 bases. The J segment lost 8 bases and the V segment lost 2 bases, leaving 14 bases of the junction unmatched. The V gene's germline CDR1 is LNHNV and CDR2 YYDKDF (reference sequence). The CDR3 has 17 residues. The CDR3 region is CATSRLGQVTRDDEQFF. As DNA, the CDR3 is TGTGCCACCAGCAGACTGGGACAGGTCACCCGGGACGATGAGCAGTTCTTC.

V gene TRBV10-3 combines with J gene TRBJ1-1, with TRBD1 matching 7 bases. Germline assignment: CDR1 ENHRY and CDR2 SYGVKD. The CDR3 covers 13 residues. The trim removed 8 bases at V and 1 base at J, leaving 4 bases unmatched. The CDR3: CAIRTGGNTEAFF. For the CDR3, the DNA is TGTGCCATCCGGACAGGAGGGAACACTGAAGCTTTCTTT.

This clonotype was detected ten times or more. The V gene is TRBV2, the J gene TRBJ2-7, with D possibly matching TRBD1 (6 bases). Germline CDR1 is SNHLY and CDR2 is FYNNEI. Trimming removed 3 bases from V and 7 bases from J, with 19 bases in between. The CDR3 is 15 residues long. The CDR3 here is CASSDRGKSSGEQYF. In DNA form, the CDR3 reads TGTGCCAGCAGTGATAGGGGGAAGTCGTCGGGAGAGCAGTACTTC.

As to this clonotype: A single base separates this from a much larger clone, so it may be a read error. The chain is built from TRBV29-1 and TRBJ2-7; 9 positions agree with TRBD1. V dropped 4 bases and J dropped 6; count of bases not matched to a gene: 4. The CDR3 runs 12 residues. Germline values: CDR1 SQVTM, CDR2 ANQGSEA. CDR3 residues: CSVGGTGFEQYF. CDR3 bases: TGCAGCGTTGGAGGGACAGGGTTCGAGCAGTACTTC.

This clonotype has a handful of counts. This sequence joins TRBV6-2 or TRBV6-3 and TRBJ2-5; 11 bases map to TRBD2. Germline loops: CDR1 MNHEY, CDR2 SVGEGT. The CDR3 length is 18 residues. J lost 7 bases, V lost 4 bases, and 17 bases had no gene match. CDR3 nucleotides: TGTGCCAGCAGTTCCCCCGAATGGACTAGCGGGTACCTGGGGACCCAGTACTTC. It encodes CASSSPEWTSGYLGTQYF.

This clonotype was observed a handful of times. The V call is TRBV9, the J call TRBJ1-5; TRBD1 matches 7 bases. Germline V gives CDR1 SGDLS, CDR2 YYNGEE. The trim removed 3 bases at V and 3 bases at J, leaving 9 bases unmatched. This CDR3 spans 16 amino acids. As DNA, the CDR3 is TGTGCCAGCAGCGCCACCGACAGGGAGAACAATCAGCCCCAGCATTTT. This codes for CASSATDRENNQPQHF.

The V gene is TRBV5-1, the J gene TRBJ2-1, with 8 bases that match TRBD2. Germline CDR1 and CDR2: SGHRS and YFSETQ. The V segment lost 5 bases and the J segment 5 bases; nucleotides outside the gene matches: 9. The CDR3 is 15 amino acids. This CDR3 reads CASRYRRGADNEQFF. The CDR3 coding sequence is TGCGCCAGCAGGTATCGGCGGGGGGCCGACAATGAGCAGTTCTTC.

J is TRBJ1-5 and V is TRBV19; D is unclear. This CDR3 spans 14 amino acids. The V and J ends lost 7 bases and 0 bases respectively, with 10 bases between them. Per the germline V gene, CDR1 is LNHDA and CDR2 is SQIVND (reference sequence). The CDR3 DNA sequence: TGTGCCAGTAAGAATGAATATAGCAATCAGCCCCAGCATTTT. It encodes CASKNEYSNQPQHF.

This clonotype was seen more than once but under ten times. The chain has TRBV5-1 and TRBJ1-1; D is perhaps TRBD1 (6 bases). Looked up from germline, CDR1 is SGHRS and CDR2 is YFSETQ. Deletions cut 4 bases from V and 5 bases from J, with 18 bases between. This CDR3 comprises 15 residues. The DNA of the CDR3 is TGCGCCAGCAGCGCCGGTGGGGGGGCGCGAACTGAAGCTTTCTTT. It encodes CASSAGGGARTEAFF.

The J gene is TRBJ2-3, the V gene TRBV28, with D maybe TRBD2 (6 bases). The V and J ends lost 6 bases and 2 bases respectively, with 15 bases between them. This CDR3 has 15 residues. Per germline, CDR1 MDHEN and CDR2 SYDVKM. As DNA, the CDR3 is TGTGCCAGCAGCCTGCCGGAGGGACTCACAGATACGCAGTATTTT. Translating it yields CASSLPEGLTDTQYF.

This clonotype was seen ten or more times. The rearrangement links TRBV7-2 to TRBJ2-3, with D hard to call. Germline V gene data show CDR1 as SGHTA and CDR2 as FQGNSA. CDR3 size: 15 residues. The V end lost 5 bases, the J end lost 4 bases, and 16 bases lay between the germline ends. The CDR3 protein is CASSPSGSPPDTQYF. In nucleotides, the CDR3 is TGTGCCAGCAGCCCGAGTGGATCCCCCCCAGATACGCAGTATTTT.

The rearrangement uses TRBV7-9 and TRBJ2-1; a weak D match, TRBD2 (6 bases). Looked up from germline, CDR1 is SEHNR and CDR2 is FQNEAQ (reference sequence). This CDR3 comprises 16 residues. Trimming left V 1 base short and J 2 bases short, with 12 bases between. CDR3 loop: CASSLGLVNPYNEQFF. The CDR3 DNA reads TGTGCCAGCAGCTTAGGACTAGTGAACCCCTACAATGAGCAGTTCTTC.

This clonotype was counted ten times or more. The J gene is TRBJ2-1, the V gene TRBV29-1; D is uncertain. This CDR3 has 11 residues. Trimming pared 5 bases from V and 9 bases from J, leaving 11 bases between. The germline V gene has CDR1 SQVTM and CDR2 ANQGSEA. For the CDR3, the DNA is TGCAGCGTTAATCCGGTGGGTGAGCAGTTCTTC. Translating gives CSVNPVGEQFF.

This rearrangement joins TRBV7-8 to TRBJ1-3; TRBD1 agrees at 7 bases. V gave up 5 bases and J gave up 7 bases; unmatched junction bases: 8. The germline CDR1 and CDR2 sequences are SGHVS and FQNEAQ. The CDR3 is made up of 14 amino acids. Written as DNA, the CDR3 is TGTGCCAGCAGCCAGACAGGGCAAGGCAACACCATATATTTT. This sequence encodes CASSQTGQGNTIYF.

This clonotype has a handful of counts. The chain is built from TRBV14 and TRBJ2-1, with 7 bases identical to TRBD1. With 4 bases clipped from V and 0 bases from J, the junction kept 9 bases outside the gene matches. The CDR3 is 17 amino acids. Germline CDR1 and CDR2: SGHDN and FVKESK. The CDR3 DNA sequence: TGTGCCAGCAGCCGATGGACAGGCGAGGGCTCCTACAATGAGCAGTTCTTC. Its translation: CASSRWTGEGSYNEQFF. Complete variable domain (other parts from reference TRBV14 and TRBJ2-1): EAGVTQFPSHSVIEKGQTVTLRCDPISGHDNLYWYRRVMGKEIKFLLHFVKESKQDESGMPNNRFLAERTGGTYSTLKVQPAELEDSGVYFCASSRWTGEGSYNEQFFGPGTRLTVL.

This clonotype was observed a few times. The rearrangement links TRBV12-3 or TRBV12-4 to TRBJ2-7; 7 nucleotides align to TRBD1. V lost 5 bases to trimming and J lost 5 bases; unmatched junction nucleotides: 3. There are 12 residues in the CDR3. CDR3 sequence (DNA): TGTGCCAGCAGTGAGACAGGGAACGAGCAGTACTTC. Translating gives CASSETGNEQYF.

Of note for this clonotype: At one end, the junction sequence differs from germline, possibly due to a read error. J is TRBJ2-1 and V is TRBV29-1, with D perhaps matching TRBD2 (5 bases). Looked up from germline, CDR1 is SQVTM and CDR2 is ANQGSEA. The CDR3 loop spans 17 amino acids. CDR3 in DNA: TGCAGCGTTGAAGGGAGGTTGGTGCGGAGCTCCTACGATGAGCAGTTCTTC. Encoded protein: CSVEGRLVRSSYDEQFF.

The V and J genes are TRBV19 and TRBJ2-1, with TRBD1 matching 8 bases. The CDR3 extends over 15 amino acids. CDR1 is LNHDA, CDR2 SQIVND, per germline (reference sequence). After removal of 0 bases from V and 8 bases from J, the junction contained 6 bases not matched to a gene. The CDR3 loop reads CASSIEDRARDEQFF. The CDR3 DNA reads TGTGCCAGTAGTATAGAGGACAGGGCCAGGGATGAGCAGTTCTTC.

The gene calls are TRBV3-1 and TRBJ1-6; TRBD1 agrees at 7 bases. CDR1 LGHDT and CDR2 YNNKEL come from the germline V gene (reference sequence). The CDR3 is made up of 14 amino acids. With 5 bases clipped from V and 10 bases from J, the junction kept 8 bases outside the gene matches. The CDR3 coding sequence is TGTGCCAGCAGCTTAGAGACAGGGCGCTCACCCCTCCACTTT. Encoded protein: CASSLETGRSPLHF.

The table lists this clonotype with a few counts. The chain carries TRBV12-3 or TRBV12-4 and TRBJ1-5, with 7 nucleotides matching TRBD1. The CDR3 runs to 14 residues. With V trimmed by 5 bases and J by 6 bases, 7 bases remained unmatched. The DNA of the CDR3 is TGTGCCAGCAGTAAGGACAGGAGGCTTCAGCCCCAGCATTTT. Protein: CASSKDRRLQPQHF.

The gene calls are TRBV7-2 and TRBJ2-1, with 9 bases identical to TRBD2. The CDR3 runs to 14 residues. In germline, CDR1 is SGHTA, CDR2 FQGNSA. Losses at the gene ends were 4 bases for V and 6 bases for J; bases not matched to a gene: 4. The CDR3 sequence is CASSSRTSVNEQFF. The CDR3 DNA is TGTGCCAGCAGCTCCCGGACTAGCGTCAATGAGCAGTTCTTC.